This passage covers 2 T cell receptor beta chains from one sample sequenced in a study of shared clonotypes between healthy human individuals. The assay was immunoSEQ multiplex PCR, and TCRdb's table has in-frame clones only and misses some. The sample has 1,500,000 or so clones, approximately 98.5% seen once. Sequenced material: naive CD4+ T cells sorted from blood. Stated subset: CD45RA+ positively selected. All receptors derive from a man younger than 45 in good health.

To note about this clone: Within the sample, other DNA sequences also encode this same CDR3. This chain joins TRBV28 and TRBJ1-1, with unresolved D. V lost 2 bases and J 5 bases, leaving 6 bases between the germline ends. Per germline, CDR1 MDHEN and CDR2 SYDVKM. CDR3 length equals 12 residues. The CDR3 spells CASSLRGTEAFF. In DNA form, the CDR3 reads TGTGCCAGCAGTTTACGTGGGACTGAAGCTTTCTTT. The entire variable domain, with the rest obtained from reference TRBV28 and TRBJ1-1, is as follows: DVKVTQSSRYLVKRTGEKVFLECVQDMDHENMFWYRQDPGLGLRLIYFSYDVKMKEKGDIPEGYSVSREKKERFSLILESASTNQTSMYLCASSLRGTEAFFGQGTRLTVV.

In DNA form, the CDR3 reads TGTGCCATCAGAGACGGACTAGCGGGAGTTCGGGCCGAGCAGTACTTC. This gives the protein CAIRDGLAGVRAEQYF. The chain recombines TRBV10-3 with TRBJ2-7; 13 bases match TRBD2. From germline, CDR1 is ENHRY and CDR2 SYGVKD. J gave up 6 bases and V 6 bases, and 11 bases lay outside the gene matches. The CDR3 sequence is 16 residues long.